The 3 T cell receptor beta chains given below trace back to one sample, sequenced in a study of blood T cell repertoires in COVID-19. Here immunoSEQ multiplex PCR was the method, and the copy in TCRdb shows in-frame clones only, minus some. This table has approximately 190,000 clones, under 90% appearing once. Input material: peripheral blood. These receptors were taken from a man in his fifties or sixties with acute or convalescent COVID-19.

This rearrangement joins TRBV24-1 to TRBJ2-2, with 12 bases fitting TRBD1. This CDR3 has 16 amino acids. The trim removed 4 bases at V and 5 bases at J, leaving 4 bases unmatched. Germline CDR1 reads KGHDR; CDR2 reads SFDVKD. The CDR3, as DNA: TGTGCCACCAGTGACTGGGACAGGGGGCTTACCGGGGAGCTGTTTTTT. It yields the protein CATSDWDRGLTGELFF.

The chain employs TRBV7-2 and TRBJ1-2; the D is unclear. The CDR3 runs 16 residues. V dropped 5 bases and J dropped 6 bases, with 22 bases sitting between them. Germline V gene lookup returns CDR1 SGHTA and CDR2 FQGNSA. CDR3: CASSPVDTPKLNGYTF. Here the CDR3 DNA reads TGTGCCAGCAGCCCCGTCGACACTCCCAAACTGAATGGCTACACCTTC.

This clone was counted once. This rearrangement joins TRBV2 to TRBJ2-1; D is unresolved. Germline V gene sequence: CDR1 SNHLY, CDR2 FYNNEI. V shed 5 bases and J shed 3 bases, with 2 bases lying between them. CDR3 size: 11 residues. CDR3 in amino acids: CASSYYNEQFF. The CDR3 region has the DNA TGTGCCAGCAGTTACTACAATGAGCAGTTCTTC.